This is a list of T cell receptor beta chains from one sample in a study of graft-versus-host responses after intestinal transplantation. Sequenced by immunoSEQ multiplex PCR; TCRdb stores in-frame clones only, minus some. The data contain roughly 81,000 clones, approximately 82% of them seen just once; the ten biggest clones take up 0.65% to 0.95%. No antigens are known for them. This material consisted of unstimulated CD4+ T cells sorted from spleen or lymph node cells, taken before intestinal transplant. Receptors were obtained from a human donor who received an intestinal transplant. CDR3s include the opening cysteine and the closing phenylalanine or tryptophan. Fields, in order: CDR3 protein, clone size, V gene, J gene, D gene. The D gene is left open where the match is weak. Not every row has a clone size; where given, it reads once, few, many or a size class.

CDR3aa: CASGQGALGANVLTF; abundance: -; v_gene: TRBV6-1; j_gene: TRBJ2-6; d_gene: TRBD1
CDR3aa: CSVETLSYEQYF; abundance: few; v_gene: TRBV29-1; j_gene: TRBJ2-7; d_gene: -
CDR3aa: CASSLVGGNRVGDEQYF; abundance: -; v_gene: TRBV5-8; j_gene: TRBJ2-7; d_gene: -
CDR3aa: CASRKWTAVNQPQHF; abundance: -; v_gene: TRBV6-1; j_gene: TRBJ1-5; d_gene: -
CDR3aa: CASSTGAWEPQHF; abundance: -; v_gene: TRBV6-5; j_gene: TRBJ1-5; d_gene: TRBD1
CDR3aa: CASTQPGGYQPQHF; abundance: -; v_gene: TRBV28; j_gene: TRBJ1-5; d_gene: TRBD1
CDR3aa: CASILGPTSSYNSPLHF; abundance: -; v_gene: TRBV27; j_gene: TRBJ1-6; d_gene: -
CDR3aa: CASSKRDRAGRGVF; abundance: -; v_gene: TRBV21-1; j_gene: TRBJ2-7; d_gene: -
CDR3aa: CASTKGQIYSGNTIYF; abundance: -; v_gene: TRBV2; j_gene: TRBJ1-3; d_gene: -
CDR3aa: CASRTAGSSYEQYF; abundance: -; v_gene: TRBV6-6; j_gene: TRBJ2-7; d_gene: -
CDR3aa: CASSPGSQETQYF; abundance: few; v_gene: TRBV9; j_gene: TRBJ2-5; d_gene: -
CDR3aa: CASSTSGGGFYNEQFF; abundance: -; v_gene: TRBV28; j_gene: TRBJ2-1; d_gene: TRBD2
CDR3aa: CAWGTGTYGYTF; abundance: -; v_gene: TRBV30; j_gene: TRBJ1-2; d_gene: TRBD1
CDR3aa: CASSLAFDEQFF; abundance: -; v_gene: TRBV5-1; j_gene: TRBJ2-1; d_gene: -
CDR3aa: CASSWQGYEQYF; abundance: -; v_gene: TRBV28; j_gene: TRBJ2-7; d_gene: -
CDR3aa: CASSEAGSSYNEQFF; abundance: -; v_gene: TRBV2; j_gene: TRBJ2-1; d_gene: -
CDR3aa: CASSRTGGTTEQYF; abundance: -; v_gene: TRBV6-1; j_gene: TRBJ2-7; d_gene: -
CDR3aa: CASSIGSSSQETQYF; abundance: once; v_gene: TRBV19; j_gene: TRBJ2-5; d_gene: -
CDR3aa: CASSPPGQDNSPLHF; abundance: -; v_gene: TRBV4-2; j_gene: TRBJ1-6; d_gene: TRBD1
CDR3aa: CAISPTGGSSYEQYF; abundance: -; v_gene: TRBV10-3; j_gene: TRBJ2-7; d_gene: TRBD1
CDR3aa: CASSSVGTDTQYF; abundance: -; v_gene: TRBV7-9; j_gene: TRBJ2-3; d_gene: -
CDR3aa: CASTPEWAKNIQYF; abundance: few; v_gene: TRBV6-5; j_gene: TRBJ2-4; d_gene: -
CDR3aa: CATSLVYGGETQYF; abundance: -; v_gene: TRBV15; j_gene: TRBJ2-5; d_gene: -
CDR3aa: CASTYRGRGYEQYF; abundance: -; v_gene: TRBV2; j_gene: TRBJ2-7; d_gene: -
CDR3aa: CASSQDRGVTEAFF; abundance: once; v_gene: TRBV21-1; j_gene: TRBJ1-1; d_gene: -
CDR3aa: CASGLTTGENTEAFF; abundance: -; v_gene: TRBV12-5; j_gene: TRBJ1-1; d_gene: -
CDR3aa: CASSLEQAPKTQYF; abundance: -; v_gene: TRBV5-1; j_gene: TRBJ2-5; d_gene: -
CDR3aa: CASRRTLAGGPGEQYF; abundance: -; v_gene: TRBV7-2; j_gene: TRBJ2-7; d_gene: TRBD2
CDR3aa: CASSLTGQDSYNEQFF; abundance: few; v_gene: TRBV19; j_gene: TRBJ2-1; d_gene: TRBD1
CDR3aa: CASSPPGARNTIYF; abundance: few; v_gene: TRBV18; j_gene: TRBJ1-3; d_gene: -
CDR3aa: CASSYPYRGRGYTF; abundance: -; v_gene: TRBV6-5; j_gene: TRBJ1-2; d_gene: TRBD1
CDR3aa: CASSQGPGQKTEAFF; abundance: -; v_gene: TRBV4-1; j_gene: TRBJ1-1; d_gene: TRBD1
CDR3aa: CASSRSDRGEAFF; abundance: few; v_gene: TRBV18; j_gene: TRBJ1-1; d_gene: TRBD1
CDR3aa: CASSSRLASTDTQYF; abundance: -; v_gene: TRBV27; j_gene: TRBJ2-3; d_gene: TRBD2
CDR3aa: CASSFAIAANDNEQFF; abundance: -; v_gene: TRBV27; j_gene: TRBJ2-1; d_gene: -
CDR3aa: CASSQDPQGQNTGELFF; abundance: -; v_gene: TRBV4-1; j_gene: TRBJ2-2; d_gene: -
CDR3aa: CASSRGVLTDTQYF; abundance: -; v_gene: TRBV5-6; j_gene: TRBJ2-3; d_gene: -
CDR3aa: CASSLSQGHYGYTF; abundance: -; v_gene: TRBV7-8; j_gene: TRBJ1-2; d_gene: -
CDR3aa: CASSLGTGPYEQYF; abundance: -; v_gene: TRBV5-1; j_gene: TRBJ2-7; d_gene: TRBD1
CDR3aa: CASSLASGGSDTQYF; abundance: -; v_gene: TRBV28; j_gene: TRBJ2-3; d_gene: TRBD2
CDR3aa: CASSLTGKTYEQYF; abundance: -; v_gene: TRBV5-5; j_gene: TRBJ2-7; d_gene: -
CDR3aa: CASTGGVRYPQYF; abundance: -; v_gene: TRBV28; j_gene: TRBJ2-5; d_gene: -